The rows below give T cell receptor beta chains drawn from one sample of a study of tumor-infiltrating lymphocytes in oesophageal squamous cell carcinoma. TCRdb processed the PCR reads anew with MiXCR; each CDR3 protein has one entry. The table includes 18,000 or so distinct CDR3 sequences, 40% to 50% detected once. The specimen was normal esophageal tissue next to the tumor. Receptors were obtained from a male donor with esophageal squamous cell carcinoma. The CDR3 runs from the conserved cysteine through the conserved F or W. D genes are given only for firm matches. Clone size is shown for a subset of rows, as once, few, many or a class of expanded clone.

D,size,J,length,V,CDR3,DNA
TRBD2,NA,TRBJ2-7,12,TRBV6-9,CASEVSGGAFNF,TGTGCCAGCGAAGTGTCCGGGGGGGCTTTTAACTTC
NA,many,TRBJ1-2,15,TRBV7-2,CASSLVAAGKDGYTF,TGTGCCAGCAGCTTAGTCGCGGCAGGGAAAGATGGCTACACCTTC
NA,many,TRBJ1-5,16,TRBV7-2,CASSLHAGYSNQPQHF,TGTGCCAGCAGCTTACACGCAGGGTATAGCAATCAGCCCCAGCATTTT
NA,NA,TRBJ2-5,14,TRBV19,CASRDRGGQETQYF,TGTGCCAGTAGAGACAGGGGAGGGCAAGAGACCCAGTACTTC
TRBD2,NA,TRBJ2-7,19,TRBV27,CASSQRTSGSFRSSYEQYF,TGTGCCAGCAGTCAGAGGACTAGCGGGAGCTTTAGGAGCTCCTACGAGCAGTACTTC
TRBD1,many,TRBJ1-3,13,TRBV6-1,CASSPGQRNTIYF,TGTGCCAGCAGTCCGGGACAGAGAAACACCATATATTTT
NA,few,TRBJ2-1,17,TRBV7-8,CASSLAGGPISYNEQFF,TGTGCCAGCAGCTTAGCGGGGGGGCCTATTTCCTACAATGAGCAGTTCTTC
TRBD2,NA,TRBJ2-7,15,TRBV7-2,CASSLRVTSGYEQYF,TGTGCCAGCAGCTTAAGAGTGACTAGCGGCTACGAGCAGTACTTC
TRBD1,many,TRBJ2-7,19,TRBV28,CATQKNFRDRGSRSYEQYF,TGTGCCACCCAAAAGAATTTCCGGGACAGGGGGAGCAGGTCCTACGAGCAGTACTTC
NA,NA,TRBJ2-5,15,TRBV6-6,CASRASEGAWETQYF,TGTGCCAGCAGGGCCTCGGAGGGGGCATGGGAGACCCAGTACTTC
TRBD2,NA,TRBJ2-7,15,TRBV7-3,CASSLTGGRSYEQYF,TGTGCCAGCAGCTTAACCGGCGGGAGGTCCTACGAGCAGTACTTC
NA,NA,TRBJ1-1,12,TRBV28,CASKTANTEAFF,TGTGCCAGCAAGACAGCGAACACTGAAGCTTTCTTT
TRBD1,many,TRBJ1-2,17,TRBV6-1,CASSEVLGQGLLGGYTF,TGTGCCAGCAGTGAAGTCTTGGGACAGGGGTTGTTGGGTGGCTACACCTTC
NA,medium-sized,TRBJ2-5,11,TRBV12-5,CASGSYGTQYF,TGTGCTAGTGGTTCGTACGGGACCCAGTACTTC
NA,NA,TRBJ1-5,13,TRBV10-3,CAIRGGRGQPQHF,TGTGCCATCAGGGGGGGGAGGGGTCAGCCCCAGCATTTT
TRBD2,medium-sized,TRBJ2-7,13,TRBV7-3,CASSHGTSGEQYF,TGTGCCAGCAGTCATGGGACTAGCGGGGAGCAGTACTTC
TRBD2,many,TRBJ2-7,12,TRBV7-6,CASSFSGTEQYF,TGTGCCAGCAGCTTTAGCGGGACCGAGCAGTACTTC